This T cell receptor beta chain was profiled in a study of T cells of healthy individuals. Germline V gene sequence: CDR1 KGHSH, CDR2 LQKENI. The CDR3 consists of 14 residues. The V end was cut by 3 bases, the J end by 4 bases, with 7 bases between. TCRdb itself ran the 5' RACE reads through MiXCR, one entry per CDR3 protein. The sample holds fewer than 75,000 distinct CDR3 sequences, about 16% seen once. J is TRBJ2-6 and V is TRBV18; D uncertain. This TCR was sampled from a human donor in good health. The CDR3 protein is CASSPSEGANVLTF. The CDR3 coding sequence is TGTGCCAGCTCACCCTCGGAGGGGGCCAACGTCCTGACTTTC.